The T cell receptor (beta chain) described here comes from a study of T cells after yellow fever vaccination. Study results and caveats: Peak timing came faster in the weaker secondary response, day 5 versus 15. Primary-vaccination clones mostly resurfaced post-booster (around 95% CD4, approximately 87% CD8).

Production of TCR cDNA was by 5'RACE template switching, which also added a universal primer site and UMIs. TCRdb fed the 5' RACE reads into MiXCR, producing one record per CDR3 protein. This table has some 550,000 distinct CDR3 sequences, over 15% appearing once. Germline V CDR1 and CDR2: DFQATT, SNEGSKA (reference sequence). Trimming removed 4 bases from V and 2 bases from J; junction bases left unmatched: 9. The CDR3 sequence is 15 residues long. Of note for this clonotype: The antigen remains undetermined.

This TCR was sampled from a man aged 25-40 years who received the YFV17D yellow fever vaccine. The source material was PBMCs, sampled 15 days after the yellow fever booster vaccination. The chain uses TRBV20-1 and TRBJ2-5, with 8 nucleotides matching TRBD2. CDR3 loop: CSATERGRLQETQYF. For the CDR3, the DNA is TGCAGTGCTACTGAGCGGGGGCGGCTTCAAGAGACCCAGTACTTC.